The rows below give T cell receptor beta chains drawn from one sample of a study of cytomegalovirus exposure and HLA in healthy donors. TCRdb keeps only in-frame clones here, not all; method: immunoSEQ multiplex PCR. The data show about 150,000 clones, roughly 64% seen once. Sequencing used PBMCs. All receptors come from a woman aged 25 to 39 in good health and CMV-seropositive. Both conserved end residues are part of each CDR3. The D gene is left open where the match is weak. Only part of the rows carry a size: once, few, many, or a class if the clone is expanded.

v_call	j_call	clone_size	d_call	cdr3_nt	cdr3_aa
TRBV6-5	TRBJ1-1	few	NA	TGTGCCAGCAGTATATTCTCCTCGGGGGGCACTGAAGCTTTCTTT	CASSIFSSGGTEAFF
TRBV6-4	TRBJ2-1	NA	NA	TGTGCCAGCAGTGACTCACTTAGCGCCCTCTACAATGAGCAGTTCTTC	CASSDSLSALYNEQFF
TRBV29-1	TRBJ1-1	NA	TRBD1	TGCAGCGCGGACAGGGAGAACACTGAAGCTTTCTTT	CSADRENTEAFF
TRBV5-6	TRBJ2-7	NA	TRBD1	TGTGCCAGCAGCTACTGGGACAGTGGCACCTACGAGCAGTACTTC	CASSYWDSGTYEQYF
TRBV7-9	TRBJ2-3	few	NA	TGTGCCAGCGCTGGGACACTATACACAGATACGCAGTATTTT	CASAGTLYTDTQYF
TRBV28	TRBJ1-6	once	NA	TGTGCCAGCAGGAGGGACATTTCCAATTCACCCCTCCACTTT	CASRRDISNSPLHF
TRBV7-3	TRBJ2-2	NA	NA	TGTGCCAGCAGCTCGGCAGGGAACGGGGAGCTGTTTTTT	CASSSAGNGELFF
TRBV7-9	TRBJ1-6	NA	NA	TGTGCCAGCAGCTTATTCGAGGATTCACCCCTCCACTTT	CASSLFEDSPLHF
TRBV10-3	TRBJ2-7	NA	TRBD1	TGTGCCATCAGTGCCGGGACAGAGAATTACGAGCAGTACTTC	CAISAGTENYEQYF
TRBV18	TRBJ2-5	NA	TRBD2	TGTGCCAGCTCACCACTCACTAGCGGGAGTGGGGAGACCCAGTACTTC	CASSPLTSGSGETQYF
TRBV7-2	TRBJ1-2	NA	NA	TGTGCCAGCAGCTTATGGGGCCCTAACTATGGCTACACCTTC	CASSLWGPNYGYTF
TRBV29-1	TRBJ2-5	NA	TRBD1	TGCAGCGTTGGACAGGGGGCAGAGACCCAGTACTTC	CSVGQGAETQYF
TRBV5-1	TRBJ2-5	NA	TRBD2	TGCGCCAGCAGCTCGACTAGCGGGGATCTAGAGACCCAGTACTTC	CASSSTSGDLETQYF
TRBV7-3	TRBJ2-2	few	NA	TGTGCCAGCAGCTTAACTTGGTCAGCGAACACCGGGGAGCTGTTTTTT	CASSLTWSANTGELFF
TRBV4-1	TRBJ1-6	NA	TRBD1	TGCGCCAGCAGCCGGGGACAGGCATACGGAGATTCACCCCTCCACTTT	CASSRGQAYGDSPLHF
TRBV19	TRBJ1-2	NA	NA	TGTGCCACTACCCCTACAGGGTGGGATGGCTACACCTTC	CATTPTGWDGYTF
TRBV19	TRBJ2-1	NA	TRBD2	TGTGCCAGTAGTATTCCTCGCGGGGGGTACAATGAGCAGTTCTTC	CASSIPRGGYNEQFF
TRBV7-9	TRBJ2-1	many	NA	TGTGCCAGCAGCCTAAAGGGGGGGAGACTGGATGAGCAGTTCTTC	CASSLKGGRLDEQFF
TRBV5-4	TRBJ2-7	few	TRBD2	TGTGCCAGCAGCTCCCCCGCGGGAGGAGGGTACGAGCAGTACTTC	CASSSPAGGGYEQYF
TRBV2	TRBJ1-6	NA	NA	TGTGCCAGCAGTACAGGGCGGGATTCACCCCTCCACTTT	CASSTGRDSPLHF
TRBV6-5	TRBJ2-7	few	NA	TGTGCCAGCAGTTTAGCAGGGGCGGCCGAGCAGTACTTC	CASSLAGAAEQYF
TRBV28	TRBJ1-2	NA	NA	TGTGCCAGCAGACCAGGAAACGGACGGGGGACTGAGGACACCTTC	CASRPGNGRGTEDTF
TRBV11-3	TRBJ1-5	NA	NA	TGTGCCAGCAGCCGGGGTGGTCAGCCCCAGCATTTT	CASSRGGQPQHF
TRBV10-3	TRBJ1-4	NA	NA	TGTGCCATCCGCGCTGCGGGCGATGAAAAACTGTTTTTT	CAIRAAGDEKLFF
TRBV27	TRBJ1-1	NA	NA	TGTGCCAGCAGTTTTTTGGGGAGGACTGAAGCTTTCTTT	CASSFLGRTEAFF
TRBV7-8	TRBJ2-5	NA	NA	TGTGCCAGCAGACCGGCCCTGGCGGGACCCGTGGAGAAAAACCGGGCCCAGTACTTC	CASRPALAGPVEKNRAQYF
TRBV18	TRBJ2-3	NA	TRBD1	TGTGCCAGCTCAGCAACCGGGACAGGCAGCACAGATACGCAGTATTTT	CASSATGTGSTDTQYF
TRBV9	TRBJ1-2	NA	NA	TGTGCCAGCAGCGTAGCCGGAGTGCTTGGCTACACCTTC	CASSVAGVLGYTF
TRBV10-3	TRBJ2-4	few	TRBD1	TGTGCATCCGCGGGGACAGGAAACATTCAGTACTTC	CASAGTGNIQYF